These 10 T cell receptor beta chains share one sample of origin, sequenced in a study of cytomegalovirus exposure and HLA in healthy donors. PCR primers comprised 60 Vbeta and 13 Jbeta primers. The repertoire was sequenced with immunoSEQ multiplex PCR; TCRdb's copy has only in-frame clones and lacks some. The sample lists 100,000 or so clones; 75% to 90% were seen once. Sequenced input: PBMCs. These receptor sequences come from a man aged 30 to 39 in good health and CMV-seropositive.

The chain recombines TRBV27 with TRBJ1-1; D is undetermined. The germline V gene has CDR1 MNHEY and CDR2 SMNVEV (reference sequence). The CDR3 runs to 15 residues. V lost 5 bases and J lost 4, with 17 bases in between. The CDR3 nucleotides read TGTGCCAGCAGTCGGGAACCAAGGGTGGGCACTGAAGCTTTCTTT. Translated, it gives CASSREPRVGTEAFF.

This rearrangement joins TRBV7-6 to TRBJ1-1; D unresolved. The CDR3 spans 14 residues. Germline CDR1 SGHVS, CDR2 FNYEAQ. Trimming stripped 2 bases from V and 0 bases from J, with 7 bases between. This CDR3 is CASSLTEMNTEAFF. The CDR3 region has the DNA TGTGCCAGCAGCTTAACAGAGATGAACACTGAAGCTTTCTTT.

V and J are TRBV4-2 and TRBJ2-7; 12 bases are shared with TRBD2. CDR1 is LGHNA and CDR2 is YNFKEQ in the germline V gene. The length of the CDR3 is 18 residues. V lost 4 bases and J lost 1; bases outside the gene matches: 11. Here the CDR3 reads CASSRLLAGGIRSYEQYF. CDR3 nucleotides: TGTGCCAGCAGCCGCCTACTAGCGGGGGGCATAAGATCCTACGAGCAGTACTTC.

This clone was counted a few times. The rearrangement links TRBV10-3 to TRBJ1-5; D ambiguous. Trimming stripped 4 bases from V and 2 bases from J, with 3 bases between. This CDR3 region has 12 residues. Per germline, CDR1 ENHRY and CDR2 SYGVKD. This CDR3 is CAISGGNQPQHF. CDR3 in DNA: TGTGCCATCAGTGGAGGCAATCAGCCCCAGCATTTT.

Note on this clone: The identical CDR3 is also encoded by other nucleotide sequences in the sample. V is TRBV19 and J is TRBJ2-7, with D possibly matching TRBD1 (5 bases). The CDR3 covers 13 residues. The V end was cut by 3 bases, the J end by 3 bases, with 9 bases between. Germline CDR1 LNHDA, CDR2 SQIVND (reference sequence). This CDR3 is CASSIGQGYEQYF. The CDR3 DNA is TGTGCCAGTAGTATCGGTCAGGGCTACGAGCAGTACTTC.

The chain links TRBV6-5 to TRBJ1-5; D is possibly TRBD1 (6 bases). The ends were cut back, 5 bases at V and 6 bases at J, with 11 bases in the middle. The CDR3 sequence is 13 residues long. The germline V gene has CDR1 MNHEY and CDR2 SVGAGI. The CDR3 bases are TGTGCCAGCAGTGTACAGGGTACTCAGCCCCAGCATTTT. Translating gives CASSVQGTQPQHF.

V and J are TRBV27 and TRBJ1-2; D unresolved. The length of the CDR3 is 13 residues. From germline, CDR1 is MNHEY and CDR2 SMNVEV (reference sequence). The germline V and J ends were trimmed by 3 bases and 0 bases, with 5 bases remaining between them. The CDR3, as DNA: TGTGCCAGCAGTTTTCAGGCTAACTATGGCTACACCTTC. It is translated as CASSFQANYGYTF.

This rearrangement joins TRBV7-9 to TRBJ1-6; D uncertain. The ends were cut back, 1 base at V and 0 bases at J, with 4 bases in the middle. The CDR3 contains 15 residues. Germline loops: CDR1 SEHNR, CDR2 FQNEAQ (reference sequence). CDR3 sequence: CASSLDSSYNSPLHF. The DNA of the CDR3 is TGTGCCAGCAGCTTAGATAGCTCCTATAATTCACCCCTCCACTTT.

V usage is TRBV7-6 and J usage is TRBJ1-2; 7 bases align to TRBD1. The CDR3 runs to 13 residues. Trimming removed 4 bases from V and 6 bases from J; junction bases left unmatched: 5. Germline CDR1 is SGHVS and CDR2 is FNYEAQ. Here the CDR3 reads CASSSTGRHGYTF. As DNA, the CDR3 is TGTGCCAGCAGCTCGACAGGGAGGCATGGCTACACCTTC. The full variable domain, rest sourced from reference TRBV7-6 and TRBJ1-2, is GAGVSQSPRYKVTKRGQDVALRCDPISGHVSLYWYRQALGQGPEFLTYFNYEAQQDKSGLPNDRFSAERPEGSISTLTIQRTEQRDSAMYRCASSSTGRHGYTFGSGTRLTVV.

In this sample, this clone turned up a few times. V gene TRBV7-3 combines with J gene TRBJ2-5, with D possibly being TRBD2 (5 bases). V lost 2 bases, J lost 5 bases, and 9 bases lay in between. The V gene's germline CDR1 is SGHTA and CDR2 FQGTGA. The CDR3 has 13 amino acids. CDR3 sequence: CASSLSWEETQYF. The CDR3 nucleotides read TGTGCCAGCAGCTTATCCTGGGAGGAGACCCAGTACTTC. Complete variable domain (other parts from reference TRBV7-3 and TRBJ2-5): GAGVSQTPSNKVTEKGKYVELRCDPISGHTALYWYRQSLGQGPEFLIYFQGTGAADDSGLPNDRFFAVRPEGSVSTLKIQRTERGDSAVYLCASSLSWEETQYFGPGTRLLVL.